The 27 T cell receptor beta chains below come from one sample, sequenced in a study of early T cells in non-severe SARS-CoV-2 infection. TCRdb fed the 5' RACE reads into MiXCR, producing one record per CDR3 protein. There are about 64,000 distinct CDR3 sequences in the sample; under 15% occur only once, and more than 3.5% lies in the top ten. Input material: whole blood. The receptors originated from an adult who was a healthcare worker with PCR-confirmed SARS-CoV-2 infection or an uninfected control (not recorded which).

This clonotype appeared many times. The rearrangement joins TRBV13 to TRBJ2-2; 7 bases map to TRBD1. Per germline, CDR1 PRHDT and CDR2 FYEKMQ (reference sequence). V lost 5 bases, J lost 3 bases, and 9 bases stayed unmatched. The CDR3 contains 16 residues. This CDR3 reads CASSPGQVGDTGELFF. The CDR3 DNA follows: TGTGCCAGCAGCCCAGGACAGGTTGGAGACACCGGGGAGCTGTTTTTT.

Many counts were recorded for this clonotype. The V gene is TRBV5-1, the J gene TRBJ1-2, with a weak D call TRBD1 (6 bases). V was trimmed by 4 bases and J by 4 bases, leaving 17 bases between them. The CDR3 consists of 15 residues. From germline, CDR1 is SGHRS and CDR2 YFSETQ. The CDR3 here is CASSPRGATFYGYTF. In DNA form, the CDR3 reads TGCGCCAGCAGCCCCCGGGGGGCTACCTTCTATGGCTACACCTTC.

DNA for the CDR3: TGTGCCAGCAGCTTTTGGGCAGGTCAGAACACTGAAGCTTTCTTT. Its translation is CASSFWAGQNTEAFF. This chain uses TRBV7-9 with TRBJ1-1; unclear D gene. The CDR3 runs 15 residues. V was trimmed by 3 bases and J by 1 base, leaving 12 bases between them. The germline CDR1 and CDR2 sequences are SEHNR and FQNEAQ (reference sequence). The full variable domain, its missing parts supplied by reference TRBV7-9 and TRBJ1-1, is DTGVSQNPRHKITKRGQNVTFRCDPISEHNRLYWYRQTLGQGPEFLTYFQNEAQLEKSRLLSDRFSAERPKGSFSTLEIQRTEQGDSAMYLCASSFWAGQNTEAFFGQGTRLTVV.

The DNA for the CDR3 is TGCAGCGTTGAAGCGGACAGGGCCTCCTTGAACACTGAAGCTTTCTTT. Amino acids: CSVEADRASLNTEAFF. The genes are TRBV29-1 and TRBJ1-1, with 8 nucleotides matching TRBD1. V lost 1 base, J lost 0 bases, and 7 bases stayed unmatched. This CDR3 is built from 16 residues. The V gene's germline CDR1 is SQVTM and CDR2 ANQGSEA. The full variable domain, its missing parts supplied by reference TRBV29-1 and TRBJ1-1, is SAVISQKPSRDICQRGTSLTIQCQVDSQVTMMFWYRQQPGQSLTLIATANQGSEATYESGFVIDKFPISRPNLTFSTLTVSNMSPEDSSIYLCSVEADRASLNTEAFFGQGTRLTVV.

This clonotype was counted between two and nine times. The chain links TRBV13 to TRBJ1-1, with a possible D match to TRBD1 (6 bases). Deletions cut 1 base from V and 4 bases from J, with 16 bases between. Germline lookup yields CDR1 PRHDT and CDR2 FYEKMQ (reference sequence). The CDR3 sequence is 16 residues long. The CDR3 here is CASSLDPRGLGTEAFF. DNA for the CDR3: TGTGCCAGCAGCTTAGATCCACGGGGGCTAGGCACTGAAGCTTTCTTT.

This clonotype was seen repeatedly, ten times or more. V is TRBV11-2 and J is TRBJ2-7; 8 nucleotides align to TRBD1. Looked up from germline, CDR1 is SGHAT and CDR2 is FQNNGV. The CDR3 covers 16 residues. V lost 3 bases, J lost 4 bases, and 11 bases stayed unmatched. The CDR3 DNA sequence: TGTGCCAGCAGCTTGGCTCCGGGACAGGTACTTTACGAGCAGTACTTC. Protein product: CASSLAPGQVLYEQYF.

There are many counts of this clonotype. CDR3 residues: CASSLTGGADTQYF. CDR3 DNA sequence: TGCGCCAGCAGCTTGACAGGGGGCGCAGATACGCAGTATTTT. The rearrangement uses TRBV5-1 and TRBJ2-3, with 9 positions matching TRBD1. The CDR3 has 14 amino acids. The J segment lost 4 bases and the V segment lost 1 base, leaving 1 base of the junction unmatched. Germline V gene data show CDR1 as SGHRS and CDR2 as YFSETQ.

This clonotype was counted at least ten times. V usage is TRBV10-2 and J usage is TRBJ1-1; 8 bases are a match to TRBD1. CDR3 length: 13 residues. Germline V gives CDR1 WSHSY, CDR2 SAAADI. Trimming cost V 6 bases and J 3 bases; bases outside gene matches: 3. The CDR3 loop reads CASRDRDDTEAFF. The CDR3 region has the DNA TGCGCCAGCAGGGACAGGGATGACACTGAAGCTTTCTTT.

The chain has TRBV14 and TRBJ2-7; 12 bases map to TRBD2. Germline loops: CDR1 SGHDN, CDR2 FVKESK. Trimming removed 1 base from V and 2 bases from J; junction bases left unmatched: 0. The CDR3 consists of 15 residues. CDR3 sequence: CASSQGTSGAYEQYF. CDR3 DNA: TGTGCCAGCAGCCAAGGGACTAGCGGGGCCTACGAGCAGTACTTC.

This rearrangement joins TRBV5-4 to TRBJ1-4, with D tentatively TRBD1 (5 bases). Looked up from germline, CDR1 is SGHNT and CDR2 is YYREEE (reference sequence). Trimming removed 4 bases from V and 5 bases from J, with 15 bases in between. This CDR3 contains 15 residues. The CDR3 protein is CASSIRMGTNEKLFF. DNA of the CDR3: TGTGCCAGCAGCATCCGGATGGGGACGAATGAAAAACTGTTTTTT.

This clonotype was found many times. The chain combines TRBV2 with TRBJ2-7; tentatively, D is TRBD1 or TRBD2 (5 bases each). CDR1 is SNHLY, CDR2 FYNNEI, per germline. V was pared by 8 bases and J by 6 bases, with 17 bases between. CDR3 length: 13 amino acids. The CDR3 DNA sequence: TGTGCCAGCTTGGGACGGACTTACCCCGAGCAGTACTTC. This sequence encodes CASLGRTYPEQYF. The full variable domain, completed using reference TRBV2 and TRBJ2-7, is EPEVTQTPSHQVTQMGQEVILRCVPISNHLYFYWYRQILGQKVEFLVSFYNNEISEKSEIFDDQFSVERPDGSNFTLKIRSTKLEDSAMYFCASLGRTYPEQYFGPGTRLTVT.

This clonotype was seen repeatedly, ten times or more. This chain connects TRBV29-1 to TRBJ1-1; D gene unclear. Germline V lookup: CDR1 SQVTM, CDR2 ANQGSEA. The CDR3 extends over 11 amino acids. Between the trimmed V and J ends, which lost 4 bases and 1 base, there was a span of 4 bases. The CDR3 sequence: CSVVKNTEAFF. The CDR3 DNA sequence: TGCAGCGTTGTGAAGAACACTGAAGCTTTCTTT.

This clonotype was recorded many times. V and J are TRBV18 and TRBJ1-1; TRBD1 is a possible D gene (5 bases). The V and J ends lost 7 bases and 0 bases respectively, with 12 bases between them. The CDR3 has 14 amino acids. Germline-derived CDR1 and CDR2 are KGHSH and LQKENI. The CDR3 protein is CASLMTEMNTEAFF. The CDR3 DNA follows: TGTGCCAGCTTAATGACAGAGATGAACACTGAAGCTTTCTTT.

This clonotype was counted ten times or more. CDR3: CASSTGQGANTQYF. The CDR3 bases are TGTGCCAGTAGTACAGGACAGGGGGCGAATACGCAGTATTTT. V is TRBV19 and J is TRBJ2-3; 11 bases fit TRBD1. The germline CDR1 and CDR2 sequences are LNHDA and SQIVND (reference sequence). This CDR3 has 14 residues. The trim removed 4 bases at V and 7 bases at J, leaving 4 bases unmatched.

This clonotype was recorded many times. The V call is TRBV3-1, the J call TRBJ2-7; D is perhaps TRBD1 (5 bases). The CDR3 is 14 residues long. V was trimmed by 1 base and J by 2 bases, leaving 9 bases between them. Germline V lookup: CDR1 LGHDT, CDR2 YNNKEL (reference sequence). The CDR3: CASSQAQGAYEQYF. The CDR3 DNA is TGTGCCAGCAGCCAAGCCCAGGGCGCCTACGAGCAGTACTTC.

The chain is built from TRBV5-6 and TRBJ2-5; TRBD2 might be the D (7 bases). The germline V gene has CDR1 SGHDT and CDR2 YYEEEE. V lost 0 bases and J lost 5, with 17 bases in between. CDR3 length equals 16 residues. The CDR3 bases are TGTGCCAGCAGCTTGGCCGGGAGGCAGGGGAAGGAGACCCAGTACTTC. Translating it yields CASSLAGRQGKETQYF.

This clonotype has ten or more counts. The chain employs TRBV3-1 and TRBJ1-4; 10 positions agree with TRBD1. CDR3 length equals 15 residues. V shed 3 bases and J 7 bases; nucleotides not matched to a gene: 5. Germline lookup yields CDR1 LGHDT and CDR2 YNNKEL (reference sequence). The CDR3 nucleotides read TGTGCCAGCAGCCAGGGGGACAGGGGAGGTGAAAAACTGTTTTTT. The encoded protein is CASSQGDRGGEKLFF.

As regards this clonotype: At one boundary the junction diverges from the germline segment, which might be a read error. The chain is built from TRBV7-2 and TRBJ2-5; D remains unclear. The CDR3 runs to 11 residues. The germline V gene encodes CDR1 SGHTA and CDR2 FQGNSA. Written as DNA, the CDR3 is TGTGCCGGCAGTCTACAAGAGACCCAGTACTTC. Amino acids: CAGSLQETQYF.

The chain uses TRBV19 and TRBJ1-5; tentatively, D is TRBD1 (5 bases). The CDR3 runs 14 residues. Germline loops: CDR1 LNHDA, CDR2 SQIVND (reference sequence). Trimming removed 5 bases from V and 4 bases from J, with 12 bases in between. CDR3 amino acids: CASSWQGENQPQHF. The CDR3 DNA sequence: TGTGCCAGTAGTTGGCAGGGAGAAAATCAGCCCCAGCATTTT.

This clonotype was seen ten or more times. This chain links TRBV27 with TRBJ1-6, with D uncertain. Trimming took off 2 bases at V and 9 bases at J, with 5 bases between the two ends. This CDR3 comprises 12 residues. Germline-derived CDR1 and CDR2 are MNHEY and SMNVEV (reference sequence). CDR3 DNA sequence: TGTGCCAGCAGTTTACGGGGTTCACCCCTCCACTTT. This codes for CASSLRGSPLHF.

At least ten counts were recorded for this clonotype. The V gene is TRBV29-1, the J gene TRBJ2-2; D may be TRBD2 (5 bases). V was pared by 1 base and J by 4 bases, with 13 bases between. CDR3 length: 15 amino acids. Per the germline V gene, CDR1 is SQVTM and CDR2 is ANQGSEA. The CDR3 coding sequence is TGCAGCGTTGAAGTCCCCGTGGGGAGCACCGGGGAGCTGTTTTTT. Translating it yields CSVEVPVGSTGELFF.

This clonotype was seen more than once but under ten times. V and J are TRBV6-6 and TRBJ2-2; D possibly uses TRBD1 or TRBD2 (5 bases each). With 4 bases removed from V and 7 bases from J, the gap between germline ends came to 19 bases. The CDR3 length is 16 residues. The V gene's germline CDR1 is MNHNY and CDR2 SVGAGI (reference sequence). In DNA, the CDR3 is TGTGCCAGCAGTTCCCAGGGTCTACGGGGCCTCGGGGAGCTGTTTTTT. This encodes CASSSQGLRGLGELFF.

The chain couples TRBV7-2 to TRBJ2-5; D not resolved. Trimming pared 1 base from V and 7 bases from J, leaving 10 bases between. The CDR3 contains 13 residues. The V gene's germline CDR1 is SGHTA and CDR2 FQGNSA. CDR3 sequence reads: CASSLDWLGTQYF. Here the CDR3 DNA reads TGTGCCAGCAGCTTAGATTGGTTGGGGACCCAGTACTTC.

The V and J genes are TRBV10-3 and TRBJ2-2; D gene uncertain. Per germline, CDR1 ENHRY and CDR2 SYGVKD. The V end was cut by 5 bases, the J end by 0 bases, with 1 base between. The CDR3 sequence is 12 residues long. For the CDR3, the DNA is TGTGCCATCAGTCCGAACACCGGGGAGCTGTTTTTT. Its translation: CAISPNTGELFF.

This clonotype occurred many times. The rearrangement uses TRBV5-6 and TRBJ2-2; D may be TRBD1 (6 bases). Trimming pared 0 bases from V and 1 base from J, leaving 7 bases between. Germline loops: CDR1 SGHDT, CDR2 YYEEEE. The CDR3 runs to 15 residues. The CDR3 coding sequence is TGTGCCAGCAGCTTGGCAGGGGTGAACACCGGGGAGCTGTTTTTT. Translating it yields CASSLAGVNTGELFF. The variable domain in full, with the rest retrieved from reference TRBV5-6 and TRBJ2-2, is DAGVTQSPTHLIKTRGQQVTLRCSPKSGHDTVSWYQQALGQGPQFIFQYYEEEERQRGNFPDRFSGHQFPNYSSELNVNALLLGDSALYLCASSLAGVNTGELFFGEGSRLTVL.

J is TRBJ2-1 and V is TRBV5-3; TRBD2 agrees at 7 bases. TRBV5-3 is given ORF status, its function remaining uncertain. The CDR3 covers 16 residues. The junction had 5 bases not matched to a gene; V was cut back by 0 bases and J by 2 bases. For the CDR3, the DNA is TGTGCCAGAAGCTTGGGAGGGACTACCGCCTACAATGAGCAGTTCTTC. Protein sequence: CARSLGGTTAYNEQFF.

This clonotype has a count of ten or more. The chain recombines TRBV6-8 with TRBJ1-5; 7 bases align to TRBD1. With 2 bases clipped from V and 6 bases from J, the junction kept 4 bases outside the gene matches. The CDR3 spans 14 residues. Looked up from germline, CDR1 is MNHGY and CDR2 is SAAAGT. The CDR3 DNA follows: TGTGCCAGCAGTTACCCGACAGGGCCTCAGCCCCAGCATTTT. This translates into CASSYPTGPQPQHF.